This T cell receptor beta chain was observed in a study of cytomegalovirus exposure and HLA in healthy donors. The germline V and J ends were trimmed by 0 bases and 7 bases, with 12 bases remaining between them. CDR3 length: 14 residues. Germline CDR1 and CDR2: SEHNR and FQNEAQ (reference sequence). This clone was observed once. Its antigen is currently unknown. Broader study findings: The authors later found TCR association rates varying by HLA locus, with DRB1 most and HLA-C fewest. A later analysis linked a missense variant in DCLRE1C to the trimming of TCR beta V and J genes.

PCR amplification relied on 60 Vbeta primers (plus 13 Jbeta primers). Sequencing used immunoSEQ multiplex PCR; TCRdb keeps in-frame clones, though not all of them. Of more than 95,000 clones in the sample, around 73% are singletons; the top ten hold under 2%. The source material was PBMCs. V is TRBV7-9 and J is TRBJ1-2; a possible D gene is TRBD1 (6 bases). The sequence was collected from a woman aged 40 to 50 in good health and CMV-seronegative. In DNA form, the CDR3 reads TGTGCCAGCAGCTTAGCGGGGGCTATACGTGGCTACACCTTC. Translation: CASSLAGAIRGYTF.